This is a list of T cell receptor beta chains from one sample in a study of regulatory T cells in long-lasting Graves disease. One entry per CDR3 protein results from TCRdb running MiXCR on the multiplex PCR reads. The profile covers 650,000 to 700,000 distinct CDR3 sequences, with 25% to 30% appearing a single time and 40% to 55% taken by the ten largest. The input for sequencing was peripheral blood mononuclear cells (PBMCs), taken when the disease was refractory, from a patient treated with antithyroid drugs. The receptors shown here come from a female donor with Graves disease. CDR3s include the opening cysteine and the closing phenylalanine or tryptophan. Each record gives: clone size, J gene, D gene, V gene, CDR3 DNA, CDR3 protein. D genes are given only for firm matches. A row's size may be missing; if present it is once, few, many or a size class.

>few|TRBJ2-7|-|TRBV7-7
TGTGCCAGCAGCCTGACAGCTCGGGGGCCAGTGCAGTACTTC
CASSLTARGPVQYF
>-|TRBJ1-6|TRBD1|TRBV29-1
TGCAGCGTCGGACAGGGGAATAATTCACCCCTCCACTTT
CSVGQGNNSPLHF
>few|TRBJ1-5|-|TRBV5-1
TGTGCCAGCAGCTTAGGGACTGCTAGCAATCAGCCCCAGCATTTT
CASSLGTASNQPQHF
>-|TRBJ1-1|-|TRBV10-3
TGTGCCATCAGTGTGGGGGCCAGCCTGAACACTGAAGCTTTCTTT
CAISVGASLNTEAFF
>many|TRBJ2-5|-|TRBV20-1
TGCAGTGCCCCAAGTCGGGGGGAGACCCAGTACTTC
CSAPSRGETQYF
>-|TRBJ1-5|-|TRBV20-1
TGCAGTGCGATCAGTCCACGGGGCAGCAATCAGCCCCAGCATTTT
CSAISPRGSNQPQHF
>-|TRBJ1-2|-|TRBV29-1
TGCAGCGTTCTCCCACCAGATTCTAGCTATGGCTACACCTTC
CSVLPPDSSYGYTF
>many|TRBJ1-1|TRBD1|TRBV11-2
TGTGCCAGCAGCGACAGGGGGCGAGACACTGAAGCTTTCTTT
CASSDRGRDTEAFF
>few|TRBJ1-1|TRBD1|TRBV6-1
TGTGCCAGCAGGCCGGGACAGATAGTGAACACTGAAGCTTTCTTT
CASRPGQIVNTEAFF
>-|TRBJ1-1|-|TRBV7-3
TGTGCCAGCAGCTCCTTAGGGGCGAACACTGAAGCTTTCTTT
CASSSLGANTEAFF
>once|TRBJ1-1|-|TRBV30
TGTGCCTGGAGTGTTTTTAAAGGGGCAGCTTTCTTT
CAWSVFKGAAFF
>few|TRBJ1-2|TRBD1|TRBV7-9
TGTGCCAGCAGCTTAACACAGGGTGGGACAGACGTGAACACCTTC
CASSLTQGGTDVNTF
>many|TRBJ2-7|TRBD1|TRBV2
TGTGCCAGCGTCTCCGACAGGGGACAATACGAGCAGTACTTC
CASVSDRGQYEQYF
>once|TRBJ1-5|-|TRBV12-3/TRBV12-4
TGTGCCAGCAGTTTAGAGACGGCAAATCAGCCCCAGCATTTT
CASSLETANQPQHF
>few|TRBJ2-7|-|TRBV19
TGTGCCAGTAGTACCTCCCTAGGGGAACCCAGCGACGAGCAGTACTTC
CASSTSLGEPSDEQYF
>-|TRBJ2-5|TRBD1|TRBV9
TGTGCCAGCAGCCCGCAGGGGGCAGGAGGGGAGACCCAGTACTTC
CASSPQGAGGETQYF
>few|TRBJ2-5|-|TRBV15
TGTGCCACCAGCAGAGATAAAGCCCAAGAGACCCAGTACTTC
CATSRDKAQETQYF
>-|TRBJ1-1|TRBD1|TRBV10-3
TGTGCCATCAGTGACCCCAGGGGGCTAAAGAACACTGAAGCTTTCTTT
CAISDPRGLKNTEAFF
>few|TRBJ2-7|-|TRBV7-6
TGTGCCAGCAGCTTAGGAACAGGACCCGAGCAGTACTTC
CASSLGTGPEQYF
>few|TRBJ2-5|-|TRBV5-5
TGTGCCAGCAGCCCGGATAGGGCGGCGCAGACCCAGTACTTC
CASSPDRAAQTQYF
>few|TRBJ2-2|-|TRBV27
TGTGCCAGCAGCATTACAGGGGTGGGGGGCACCGGGGAGCTGTTTTTT
CASSITGVGGTGELFF
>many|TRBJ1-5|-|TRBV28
TGTGCCAGCAGTGATAGGGGCAGGGGCAATCAGCCCCAGCATTTT
CASSDRGRGNQPQHF
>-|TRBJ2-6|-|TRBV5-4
TGTGCCAGCAGCTTGGTGCAGGGCTTTGGGGCCAACGTCCTGACTTTC
CASSLVQGFGANVLTF
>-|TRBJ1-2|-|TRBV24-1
TGTGCCACCAGTATTGGACAGAACTATGGCTACACCTTC
CATSIGQNYGYTF
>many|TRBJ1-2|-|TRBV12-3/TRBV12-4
TGTGCCAGCCCGTCCGCCACAGGGAAGGATGGCTACACCTTC
CASPSATGKDGYTF
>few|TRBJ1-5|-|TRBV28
TGTGCCAGCAGTTTGATAGGGGACAATAGCAATCAGCCCCAGCATTTT
CASSLIGDNSNQPQHF
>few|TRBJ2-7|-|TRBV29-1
TGCAGCGTTGACGGGGGGCCCTCCTACGAGCAGTACTTC
CSVDGGPSYEQYF
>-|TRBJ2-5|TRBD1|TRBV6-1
TGTGGCAGCAGTCCTTCCGGGACAGGGGACGGGGAGACCCAGTACTTC
CGSSPSGTGDGETQYF
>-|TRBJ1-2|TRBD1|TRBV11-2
TGTGCCAGCAGGGCTATCTCGACAGGGGTCGCGTATGGCTACACCTTC
CASRAISTGVAYGYTF
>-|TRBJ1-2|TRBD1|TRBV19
TGTGCCAGTTCCAAACGACAGGGAGACTATGGCTACACCTTC
CASSKRQGDYGYTF
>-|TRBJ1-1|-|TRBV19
TGTGCCAGTAGTCCCCTCCCTCGACGGAGGATGAACACTGAAGCTTTCTTT
CASSPLPRRRMNTEAFF
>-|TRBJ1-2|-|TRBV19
TGTGCCAGTAGTATCGGGATGGGGTATGGCTACACCTTC
CASSIGMGYGYTF
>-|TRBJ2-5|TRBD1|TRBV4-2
TGTGCCAGCAGCCAACCGGGACAGGGTTCGGAGACCCAGTACTTC
CASSQPGQGSETQYF
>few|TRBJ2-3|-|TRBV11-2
TGTGCCAGCAGCGCACCTAGCACAGATACGCAGTATTTT
CASSAPSTDTQYF
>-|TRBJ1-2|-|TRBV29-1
TGCAGCGTCCCGGGGGCGCCCGGTGGCTACACCTTC
CSVPGAPGGYTF
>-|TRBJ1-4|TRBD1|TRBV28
TGTGCCAGCAACGTACTAGGGGGCGCGGGGAACGAAAAACTGTTTTTT
CASNVLGGAGNEKLFF
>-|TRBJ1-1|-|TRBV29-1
TGCAGCGTCCTGACAGGTGAAGCTTTCTTT
CSVLTGEAFF
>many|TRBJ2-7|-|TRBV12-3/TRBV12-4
TGTGCCAGCAGTTTGGACAGCCAGGAGGAGCAGTACTTC
CASSLDSQEEQYF
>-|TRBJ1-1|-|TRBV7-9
TGTGCCAGCAGCTTAATCACGTTTCGGGTAGGAGGGAACACTGAAGCTTTCTTT
CASSLITFRVGGNTEAFF
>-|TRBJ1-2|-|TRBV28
TGTGCCAGCACCCGACTAGTGGGTGGCTACACCTTC
CASTRLVGGYTF
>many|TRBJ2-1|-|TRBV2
TGTGCCAGCAGTGAGGGTCAGGGGTACAATGAGCAGTTCTTC
CASSEGQGYNEQFF